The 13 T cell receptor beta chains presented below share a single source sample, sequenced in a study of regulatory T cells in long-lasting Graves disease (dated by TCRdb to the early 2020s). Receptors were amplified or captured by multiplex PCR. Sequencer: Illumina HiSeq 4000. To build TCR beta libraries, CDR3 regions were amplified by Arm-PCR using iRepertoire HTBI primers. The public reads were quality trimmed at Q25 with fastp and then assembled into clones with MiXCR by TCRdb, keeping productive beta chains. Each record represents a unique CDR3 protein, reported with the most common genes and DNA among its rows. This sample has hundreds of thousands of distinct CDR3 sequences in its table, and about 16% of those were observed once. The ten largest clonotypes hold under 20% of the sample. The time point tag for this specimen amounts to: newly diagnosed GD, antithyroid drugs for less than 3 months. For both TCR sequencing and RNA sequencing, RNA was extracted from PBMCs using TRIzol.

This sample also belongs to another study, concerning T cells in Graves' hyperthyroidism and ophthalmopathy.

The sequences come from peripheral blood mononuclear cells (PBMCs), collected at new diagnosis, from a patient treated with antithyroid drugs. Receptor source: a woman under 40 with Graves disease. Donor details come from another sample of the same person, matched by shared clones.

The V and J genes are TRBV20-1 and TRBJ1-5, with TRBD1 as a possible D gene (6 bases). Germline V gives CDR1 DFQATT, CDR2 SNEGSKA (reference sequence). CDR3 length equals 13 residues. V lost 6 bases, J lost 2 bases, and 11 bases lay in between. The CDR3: CSAPRQGNQPQHF. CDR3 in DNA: TGCAGTGCCCCCAGACAGGGCAATCAGCCCCAGCATTTT.

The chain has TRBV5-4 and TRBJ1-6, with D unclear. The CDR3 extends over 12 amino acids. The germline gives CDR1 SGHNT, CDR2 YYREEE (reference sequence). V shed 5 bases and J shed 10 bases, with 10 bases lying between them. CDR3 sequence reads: CASRNGQSPLHF. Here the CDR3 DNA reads TGTGCCAGCAGGAATGGTCAGTCACCCCTCCACTTT.

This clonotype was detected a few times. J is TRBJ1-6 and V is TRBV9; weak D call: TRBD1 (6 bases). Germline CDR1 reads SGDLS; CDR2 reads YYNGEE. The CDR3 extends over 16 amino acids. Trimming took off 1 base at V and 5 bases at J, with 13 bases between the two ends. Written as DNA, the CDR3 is TGTGCCAGCAGCGTAAGGGGGGCCGAAGATAATTCACCCCTCCACTTT. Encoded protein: CASSVRGAEDNSPLHF.

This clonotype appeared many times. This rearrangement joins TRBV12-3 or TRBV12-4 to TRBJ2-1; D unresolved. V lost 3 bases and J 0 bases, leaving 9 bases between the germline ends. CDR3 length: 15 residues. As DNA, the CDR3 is TGTGCCAGCAGTTTGATTTGGAGCTCCTACAATGAGCAGTTCTTC. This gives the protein CASSLIWSSYNEQFF.

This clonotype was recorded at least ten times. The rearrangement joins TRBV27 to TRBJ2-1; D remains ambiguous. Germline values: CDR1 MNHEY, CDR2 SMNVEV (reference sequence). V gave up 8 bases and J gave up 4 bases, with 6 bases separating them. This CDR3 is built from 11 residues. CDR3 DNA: TGTGCCAGCCTTTCATACAATGAGCAGTTCTTC. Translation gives CASLSYNEQFF.

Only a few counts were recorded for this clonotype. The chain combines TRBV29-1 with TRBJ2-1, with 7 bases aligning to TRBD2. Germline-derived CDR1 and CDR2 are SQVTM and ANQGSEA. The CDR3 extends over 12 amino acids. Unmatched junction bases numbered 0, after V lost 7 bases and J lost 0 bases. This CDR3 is CSAGGSYNEQFF. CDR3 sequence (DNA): TGCAGCGCGGGGGGCTCCTACAATGAGCAGTTCTTC.

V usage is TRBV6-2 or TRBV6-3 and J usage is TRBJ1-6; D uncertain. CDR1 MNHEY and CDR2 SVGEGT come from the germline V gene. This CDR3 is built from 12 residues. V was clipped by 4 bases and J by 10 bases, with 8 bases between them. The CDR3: CASSSEWSPLHF. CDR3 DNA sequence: TGTGCCAGCAGTTCGGAATGGTCACCCCTCCACTTT.

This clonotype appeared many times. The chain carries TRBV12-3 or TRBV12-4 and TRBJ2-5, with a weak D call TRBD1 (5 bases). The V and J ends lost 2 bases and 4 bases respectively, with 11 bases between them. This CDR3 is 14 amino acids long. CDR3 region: CASSLRQGGETQYF. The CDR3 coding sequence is TGTGCCAGCAGTTTACGGCAGGGTGGAGAGACCCAGTACTTC.

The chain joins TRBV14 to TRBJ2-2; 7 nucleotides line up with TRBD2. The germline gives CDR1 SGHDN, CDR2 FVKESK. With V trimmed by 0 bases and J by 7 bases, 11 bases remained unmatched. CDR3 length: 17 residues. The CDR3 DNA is TGTGCCAGCAGCCAAGAGCGCTTCCGGGAGGTTTTCGGGGAGCTGTTTTTT. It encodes CASSQERFREVFGELFF.

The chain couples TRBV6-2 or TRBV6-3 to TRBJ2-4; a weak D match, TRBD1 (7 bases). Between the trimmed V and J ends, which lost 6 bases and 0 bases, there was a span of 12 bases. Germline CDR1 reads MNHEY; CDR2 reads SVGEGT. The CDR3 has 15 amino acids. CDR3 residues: CASRSGGLAKNIQYF. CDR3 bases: TGTGCCAGCAGATCAGGGGGACTAGCCAAAAACATTCAGTACTTC.

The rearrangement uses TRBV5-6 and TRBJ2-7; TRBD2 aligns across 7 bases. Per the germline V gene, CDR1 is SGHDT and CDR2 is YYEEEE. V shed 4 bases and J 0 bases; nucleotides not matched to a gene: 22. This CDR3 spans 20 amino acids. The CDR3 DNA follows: TGTGCCAGCAGCAAGTACCTTTGGCTAGCGGCTGAAAAAGCCTCCTACGAGCAGTACTTC. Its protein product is CASSKYLWLAAEKASYEQYF. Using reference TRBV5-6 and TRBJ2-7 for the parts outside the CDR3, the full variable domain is DAGVTQSPTHLIKTRGQQVTLRCSPKSGHDTVSWYQQALGQGPQFIFQYYEEEERQRGNFPDRFSGHQFPNYSSELNVNALLLGDSALYLCASSKYLWLAAEKASYEQYFGPGTRLTVT.

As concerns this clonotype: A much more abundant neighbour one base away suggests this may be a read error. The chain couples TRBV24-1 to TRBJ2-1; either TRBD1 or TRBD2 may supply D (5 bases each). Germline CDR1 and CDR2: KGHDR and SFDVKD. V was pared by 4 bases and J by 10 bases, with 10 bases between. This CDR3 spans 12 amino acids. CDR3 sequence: CATSDARGEQFF. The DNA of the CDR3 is TGTGCCACCAGTGACGCGAGGGGCGAGCAGTTCTTC.

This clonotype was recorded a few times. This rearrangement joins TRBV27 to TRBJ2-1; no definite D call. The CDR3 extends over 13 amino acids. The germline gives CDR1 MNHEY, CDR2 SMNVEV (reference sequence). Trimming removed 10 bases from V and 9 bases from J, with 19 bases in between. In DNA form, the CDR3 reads TGTGCCAACAAAAGGAACAGTTTCCTTGAGCAGTTCTTC. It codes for CANKRNSFLEQFF.